Below are 21 T cell receptor beta chains sequenced from a single sample in a study of early T cells in non-severe SARS-CoV-2 infection. TCRdb re-analysed the 5' RACE reads in MiXCR, keeping a single row per CDR3 protein. The sample holds roughly 75,000 distinct CDR3 sequences, about 9.6% seen once. The sample was whole blood. The origin of the receptors is an adult who was a healthcare worker with PCR-confirmed SARS-CoV-2 infection or an uninfected control (not recorded which).

The J gene is TRBJ2-7, the V gene TRBV5-6; 8 nucleotides line up with TRBD1. The germline V gene encodes CDR1 SGHDT and CDR2 YYEEEE. V was pared by 3 bases and J by 4 bases, with 12 bases of the junction left unmatched. The CDR3 has 16 residues. CDR3 sequence: CASSSLRQGLFYEQYF. CDR3 nucleotide sequence: TGTGCCAGCAGCTCACTCAGACAGGGGTTATTTTACGAGCAGTACTTC. The full variable domain, rest sourced from reference TRBV5-6 and TRBJ2-7, is DAGVTQSPTHLIKTRGQQVTLRCSPKSGHDTVSWYQQALGQGPQFIFQYYEEEERQRGNFPDRFSGHQFPNYSSELNVNALLLGDSALYLCASSSLRQGLFYEQYFGPGTRLTVT.

In its sample, this clonotype was seen a few times. This rearrangement joins TRBV27 to TRBJ2-7, with D uncertain. CDR3 length equals 14 residues. Germline CDR1 MNHEY, CDR2 SMNVEV (reference sequence). V was pared by 2 bases and J by 0 bases, with 8 bases between. CDR3 amino acids: CASSLDKSSYEQYF. The CDR3 DNA follows: TGTGCCAGCAGTTTAGACAAGAGCTCCTACGAGCAGTACTTC.

This clonotype appeared many times. This chain joins TRBV7-9 and TRBJ2-1; 8 nucleotides line up with TRBD1. Germline values: CDR1 SEHNR, CDR2 FQNEAQ (reference sequence). The CDR3 is 15 amino acids. Trimming at V came to 1 base and at J to 10 bases, leaving 9 bases not matched to a gene. For the CDR3, the DNA is TGTGCCAGCAGCTTAGGACAGGGGAACCCTACGGAGCAGTTCTTC. Its translation: CASSLGQGNPTEQFF.

This chain connects TRBV12-3 or TRBV12-4 to TRBJ2-3, with TRBD2 as a possible D gene (6 bases). The CDR3 length is 12 residues. Trimming cost V 6 bases and J 7 bases, with 11 bases left between them. CDR3 nucleotide sequence: TGTGCCAGCAGCGCGGGGAGGAATACGCAGTATTTT. It encodes CASSAGRNTQYF.

This clonotype was picked up many times. The rearrangement joins TRBV2 to TRBJ2-1; D perhaps matches TRBD2 (5 bases). The V and J ends lost 7 bases and 7 bases respectively, with 23 bases between them. This CDR3 region has 16 residues. Germline V gene sequence: CDR1 SNHLY, CDR2 FYNNEI. In DNA form, the CDR3 reads TGTGCCAGCACCAATGGTTCCCCCCCAGCGGCGAATGAGCAGTTCTTC. Protein product: CASTNGSPPAANEQFF.

This clonotype was detected a few times. The CDR3 loop reads CASSIRGSVPYEQYF. CDR3 sequence (DNA): TGTGCCAGCAGCATCAGGGGTAGCGTACCCTACGAGCAGTACTTC. The chain recombines TRBV6-1 with TRBJ2-7; D possibly corresponds to TRBD1 (6 bases). V gave up 6 bases and J gave up 2 bases, with 17 bases separating them. CDR1 and CDR2 from the germline V gene are MNHNS and SASEGT. The CDR3 sequence is 15 residues long.

This clonotype came up many times. This chain links TRBV2 with TRBJ1-2; D is unresolved. The germline V gene encodes CDR1 SNHLY and CDR2 FYNNEI. Trimming removed 10 bases from V and 1 base from J, with 25 bases in between. This CDR3 has 17 amino acids. In DNA form, the CDR3 reads TGTGCCACCCTTGTCCGATCCCAGTCCTCTTTTAACTATGGCTACACCTTC. Translation gives CATLVRSQSSFNYGYTF.

This clonotype was counted at least ten times. This chain links TRBV24-1 with TRBJ2-1, with 12 nucleotides matching TRBD1. CDR1 KGHDR and CDR2 SFDVKD come from the germline V gene. V was pared by 7 bases and J by 8 bases, with 5 bases of the junction left unmatched. CDR3 size: 14 residues. This CDR3 reads CATSGGQGAYEQFF. CDR3 coding DNA: TGTGCCACCAGCGGGGGACAGGGGGCATATGAGCAGTTCTTC.

The rearrangement joins TRBV6-6 to TRBJ2-1, with no clear D. There are 10 residues in the CDR3. Per the germline V gene, CDR1 is MNHNY and CDR2 is SVGAGI (reference sequence). V shed 6 bases and J shed 9 bases, with 6 bases lying between them. The CDR3 DNA reads TGTGCCAGCAGGGGCACTGAGCAGTTCTTC. Translating it yields CASRGTEQFF.

This clonotype appeared a few times. This sequence joins TRBV6-2 or TRBV6-3 and TRBJ2-1, with TRBD2 matching over 15 bases. V lost 5 bases and J lost 8; bases outside the gene matches: 16. This CDR3 has 19 residues. Germline lookup yields CDR1 MNHEY and CDR2 SVGEGT. CDR3 in DNA: TGTGCCAGCAGTACCCGGACTAGCGGGAGGGTATCCCTGTACTATGAGCAGTTCTTC. This translates into CASSTRTSGRVSLYYEQFF.

This chain uses TRBV2 with TRBJ2-7, with D possibly TRBD2 on 6 matching bases. V was shortened by 5 bases and J by 4 bases, with 18 bases between the two germline ends. Per germline, CDR1 SNHLY and CDR2 FYNNEI. The CDR3 covers 15 residues. CDR3 protein: CASSRGKLREYEQYF. The CDR3 coding sequence is TGTGCCAGCAGTAGGGGCAAACTCCGGGAGTACGAGCAGTACTTC.

This clonotype was picked up many times. CDR3 DNA sequence: TGTGCCAGCACCCCCCGCAGAGGGGGGTTCTACAATGAGCAGTTCTTC. Translated: CASTPRRGGFYNEQFF. The genes are TRBV5-6 and TRBJ2-1; D may match TRBD1 or TRBD2 (6 bases each). Germline CDR1 is SGHDT and CDR2 is YYEEEE. Trimming pared 6 bases from V and 3 bases from J, leaving 19 bases between. CDR3 length equals 16 residues.

This clonotype was observed many times. The CDR3 nucleotides read TGTGCCAGCAGTGGTTCAGGAATGAACACTGAAGCTTTCTTT. This translates into CASSGSGMNTEAFF. The chain uses TRBV25-1 and TRBJ1-1; no firm D call. The V gene's germline CDR1 is MGHDK and CDR2 SYGVNS. CDR3 length equals 14 residues. V lost 4 bases to trimming and J lost 0 bases, with 9 bases between them.

The chain employs TRBV18 and TRBJ2-2, with D unresolved. Germline CDR1 is KGHSH and CDR2 is LQKENI. V shed 0 bases and J shed 7 bases, with 9 bases lying between them. The CDR3 runs 14 residues. This chain's CDR3 is CASSPPASFGELFF. Here the CDR3 DNA reads TGTGCCAGCTCACCACCGGCTTCGTTCGGGGAGCTGTTTTTT.

This clonotype was observed a few times. The chain uses TRBV12-3 or TRBV12-4 and TRBJ2-1; 7 bases fit TRBD2. Trimming at V came to 6 bases and at J to 5 bases, leaving 7 bases not matched to a gene. The CDR3 contains 14 residues. The CDR3 bases are TGTGCCAGCAGGTCGAGCGGGGCCAACAATGAGCAGTTCTTC. It specifies CASRSSGANNEQFF.

This clonotype showed up just a few times. The chain combines TRBV28 with TRBJ1-2; 8 nucleotides match TRBD1. The CDR3 contains 14 residues. From germline, CDR1 is MDHEN and CDR2 SYDVKM. V shed 3 bases and J 8 bases; nucleotides not matched to a gene: 8. The CDR3 sequence: CASSLGQGAMGYTF. As DNA, the CDR3 is TGTGCCAGCAGTTTGGGGCAGGGGGCAATGGGCTACACCTTC.

This clonotype was counted ten times or more. The genes are TRBV5-1 and TRBJ2-3; 8 nucleotides line up with TRBD2. Germline-derived CDR1 and CDR2 are SGHRS and YFSETQ. The CDR3 extends over 16 amino acids. V was pared by 3 bases and J by 2 bases, with 8 bases of the junction left unmatched. The CDR3 reads CASSSNPLAVTDTQYF. DNA for the CDR3: TGCGCCAGCAGCTCGAACCCACTAGCGGTCACAGATACGCAGTATTTT.

V gene TRBV7-9 combines with J gene TRBJ2-1; D not certain. Germline lookup yields CDR1 SEHNR and CDR2 FQNEAQ (reference sequence). The V gene lost 5 bases and the J gene lost 2 bases, with 10 bases spanning the gap. CDR3 length equals 14 residues. This CDR3 reads CASSLLITYNEQFF. The CDR3 region has the DNA TGTGCCAGCAGCCTCCTAATAACCTACAATGAGCAGTTCTTC.

The chain has TRBV6-2 or TRBV6-3 and TRBJ1-5; D remains unclear. CDR1 MNHEY and CDR2 SVGEGT come from the germline V gene. Deletions cut 2 bases from V and 7 bases from J, with 12 bases between. The CDR3 sequence is 14 residues long. The CDR3 sequence is CASSYGSGEQPQHF. The CDR3 DNA reads TGTGCCAGCAGTTACGGCAGCGGGGAACAGCCCCAGCATTTT.

This clonotype appeared a few times. The gene calls are TRBV5-1 and TRBJ2-1, with D uncertain. Trimming cost V 0 bases and J 5 bases, with 9 bases left between them. Germline V gene sequence: CDR1 SGHRS, CDR2 YFSETQ. CDR3 length: 14 amino acids. The DNA of the CDR3 is TGCGCCAGCAGCTTGGAATTGACGAACAATGAGCAGTTCTTC. Translated: CASSLELTNNEQFF. Together with reference TRBV5-1 and TRBJ2-1, the CDR3 gives the full variable domain: KAGVTQTPRYLIKTRGQQVTLSCSPISGHRSVSWYQQTPGQGLQFLFEYFSETQRNKGNFPGRFSGRQFSNSRSEMNVSTLELGDSALYLCASSLELTNNEQFFGPGTRLTVL.

This clonotype was counted many times. V is TRBV9 and J is TRBJ2-3, with D possibly being TRBD1 (5 bases). Germline V gives CDR1 SGDLS, CDR2 YYNGEE. CDR3 length: 16 residues. Trimming cost V 0 bases and J 0 bases, with 11 bases left between them. The CDR3 DNA reads as TGTGCCAGCAGCGTAGCCCCAGGGCAGAGCACAGATACGCAGTATTTT. Translated: CASSVAPGQSTDTQYF.